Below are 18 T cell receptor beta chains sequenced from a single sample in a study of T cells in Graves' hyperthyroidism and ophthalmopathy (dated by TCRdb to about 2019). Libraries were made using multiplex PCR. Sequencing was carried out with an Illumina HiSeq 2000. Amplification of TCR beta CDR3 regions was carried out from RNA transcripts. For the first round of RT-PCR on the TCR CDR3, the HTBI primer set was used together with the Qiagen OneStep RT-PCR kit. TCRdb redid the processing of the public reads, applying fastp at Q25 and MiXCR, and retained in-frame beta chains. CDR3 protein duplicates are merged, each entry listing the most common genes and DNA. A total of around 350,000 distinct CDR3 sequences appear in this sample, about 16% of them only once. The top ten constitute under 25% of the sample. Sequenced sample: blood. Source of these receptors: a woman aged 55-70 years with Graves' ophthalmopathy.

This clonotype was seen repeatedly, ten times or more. CDR3 sequence (DNA): TGTGCCAGCACTGGCAGGGGGTACCAAGAGACCCAGTACTTC. This translates into CASTGRGYQETQYF. The genes are TRBV28 and TRBJ2-5; the match to TRBD1 covers 7 bases. Trimming at V came to 7 bases and at J to 0 bases, leaving 5 bases not matched to a gene. CDR1 is MDHEN, CDR2 SYDVKM, per germline. This CDR3 comprises 14 residues.

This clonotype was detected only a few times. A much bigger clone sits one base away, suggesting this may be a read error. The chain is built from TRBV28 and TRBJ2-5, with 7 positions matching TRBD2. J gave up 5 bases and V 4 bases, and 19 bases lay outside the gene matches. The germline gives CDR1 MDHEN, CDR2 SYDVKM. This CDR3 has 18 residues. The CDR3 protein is CASSSPRRASGGAETQYF. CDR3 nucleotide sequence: TGTGCCAGCAGTTCCCCTCGGCGGGCTAGCGGAGGGGCTGAGACCCAGTACTTC.

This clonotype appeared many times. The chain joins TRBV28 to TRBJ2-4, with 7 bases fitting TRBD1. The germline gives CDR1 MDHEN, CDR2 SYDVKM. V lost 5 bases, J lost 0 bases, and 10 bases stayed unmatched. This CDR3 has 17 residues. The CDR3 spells CASSGRDKGAAKNIQYF. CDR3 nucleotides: TGTGCCAGCAGTGGCCGGGACAAGGGGGCAGCCAAAAACATTCAGTACTTC.

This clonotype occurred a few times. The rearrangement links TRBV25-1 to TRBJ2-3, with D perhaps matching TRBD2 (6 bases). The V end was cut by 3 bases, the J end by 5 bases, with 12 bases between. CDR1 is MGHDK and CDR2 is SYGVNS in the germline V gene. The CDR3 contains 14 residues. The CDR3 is CASSDRPGGDTQYF. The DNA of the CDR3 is TGTGCCAGCAGTGATCGGCCCGGGGGAGATACGCAGTATTTT.

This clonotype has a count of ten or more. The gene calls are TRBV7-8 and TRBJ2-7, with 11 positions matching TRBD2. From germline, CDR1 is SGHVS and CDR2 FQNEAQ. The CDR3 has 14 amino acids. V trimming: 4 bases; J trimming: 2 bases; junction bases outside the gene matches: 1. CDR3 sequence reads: CASSSLAGAYEQYF. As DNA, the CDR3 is TGTGCCAGCAGCTCACTAGCGGGAGCCTACGAGCAGTACTTC.

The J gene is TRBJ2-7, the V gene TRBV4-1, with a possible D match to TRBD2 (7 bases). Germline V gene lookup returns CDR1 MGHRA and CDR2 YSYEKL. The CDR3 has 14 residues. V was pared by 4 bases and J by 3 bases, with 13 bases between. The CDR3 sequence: CASSRGGGNYEQYF. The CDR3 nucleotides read TGCGCCAGCAGCCGAGGGGGAGGGAACTACGAGCAGTACTTC.

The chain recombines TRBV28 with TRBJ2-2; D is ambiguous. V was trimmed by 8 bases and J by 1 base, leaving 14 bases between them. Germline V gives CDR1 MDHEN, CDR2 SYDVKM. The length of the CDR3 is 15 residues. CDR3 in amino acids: CASFTQRLNTGELFF. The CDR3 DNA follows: TGTGCCAGCTTTACCCAGCGCCTGAACACCGGGGAGCTGTTTTTT.

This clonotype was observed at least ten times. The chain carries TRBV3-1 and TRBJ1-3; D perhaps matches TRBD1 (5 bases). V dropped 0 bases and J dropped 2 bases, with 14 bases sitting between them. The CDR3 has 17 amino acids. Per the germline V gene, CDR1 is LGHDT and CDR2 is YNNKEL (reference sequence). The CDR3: CASSQESSVGAGNTIYF. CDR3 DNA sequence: TGTGCCAGCAGCCAAGAGTCCAGCGTGGGGGCTGGAAACACCATATATTTT.

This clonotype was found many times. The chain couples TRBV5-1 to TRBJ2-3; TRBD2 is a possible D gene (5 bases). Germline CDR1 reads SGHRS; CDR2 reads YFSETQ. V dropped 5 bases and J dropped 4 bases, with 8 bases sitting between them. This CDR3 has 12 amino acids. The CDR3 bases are TGCGCCAGCAGAACGGGGTCAGATACGCAGTATTTT. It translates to CASRTGSDTQYF.

The DNA of the CDR3 is TGTGCCAGCAGTACAAGGACAGTTTCTGACTATGGCTACACCTTC. Protein sequence: CASSTRTVSDYGYTF. The chain has TRBV2 and TRBJ1-2; the D gene is possibly TRBD1 (6 bases). Trimming removed 5 bases from V and 3 bases from J, with 16 bases in between. This CDR3 spans 15 amino acids. Germline loops: CDR1 SNHLY, CDR2 FYNNEI. Drawing the rest from reference TRBV2 and TRBJ1-2, the complete variable domain is EPEVTQTPSHQVTQMGQEVILRCVPISNHLYFYWYRQILGQKVEFLVSFYNNEISEKSEIFDDQFSVERPDGSNFTLKIRSTKLEDSAMYFCASSTRTVSDYGYTFGSGTRLTVV.

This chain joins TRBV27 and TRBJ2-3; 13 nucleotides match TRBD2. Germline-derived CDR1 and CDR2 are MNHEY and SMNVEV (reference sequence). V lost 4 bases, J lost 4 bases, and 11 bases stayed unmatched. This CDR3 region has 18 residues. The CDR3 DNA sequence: TGTGCCAGCAGTTCAAGACTAGCGGGAGGAGTGTGGGCAGATACGCAGTATTTT. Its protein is CASSSRLAGGVWADTQYF.

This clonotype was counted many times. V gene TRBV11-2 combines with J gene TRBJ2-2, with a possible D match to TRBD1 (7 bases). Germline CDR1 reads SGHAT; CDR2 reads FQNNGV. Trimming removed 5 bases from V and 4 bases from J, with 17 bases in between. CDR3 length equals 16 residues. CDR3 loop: CASSLRWQGGTGELFF. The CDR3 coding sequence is TGTGCCAGCAGCCTCCGGTGGCAGGGGGGCACCGGGGAGCTGTTTTTT.

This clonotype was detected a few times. For the CDR3, the DNA is TGTGCCAGCAGCCAAGAGTCGGGGTGGTCTGAAGCTTTCTTT. Its translation: CASSQESGWSEAFF. V and J are TRBV14 and TRBJ1-1; D is unclear. V lost 0 bases and J lost 6, with 11 bases in between. CDR3 length equals 14 residues. Germline loops: CDR1 SGHDN, CDR2 FVKESK.

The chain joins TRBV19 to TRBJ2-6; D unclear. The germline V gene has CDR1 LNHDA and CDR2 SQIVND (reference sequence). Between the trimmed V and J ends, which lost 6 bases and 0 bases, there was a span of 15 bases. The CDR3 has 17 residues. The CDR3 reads CASRQKESPSGANVLTF. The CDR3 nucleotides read TGTGCCAGTAGGCAAAAAGAGAGCCCCTCTGGGGCCAACGTCCTGACTTTC.

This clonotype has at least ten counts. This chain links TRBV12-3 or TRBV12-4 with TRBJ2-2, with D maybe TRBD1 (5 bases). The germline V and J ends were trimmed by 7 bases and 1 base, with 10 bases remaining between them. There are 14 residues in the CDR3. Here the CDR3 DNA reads TGTGCCAGCATCCCCACAGGGAACACCGGGGAGCTGTTTTTT. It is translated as CASIPTGNTGELFF.

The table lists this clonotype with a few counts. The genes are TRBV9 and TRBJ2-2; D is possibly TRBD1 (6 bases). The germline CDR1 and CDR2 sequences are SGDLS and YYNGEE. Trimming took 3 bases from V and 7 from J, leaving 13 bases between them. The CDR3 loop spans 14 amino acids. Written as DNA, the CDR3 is TGTGCCAGCAGCGGACGAGGGGGAGACGGGGAGCTGTTTTTT. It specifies CASSGRGGDGELFF.

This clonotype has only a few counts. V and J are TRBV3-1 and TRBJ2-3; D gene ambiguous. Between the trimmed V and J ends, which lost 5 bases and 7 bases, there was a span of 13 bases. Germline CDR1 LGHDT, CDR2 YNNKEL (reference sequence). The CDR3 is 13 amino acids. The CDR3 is CASSSSVLNTQYF. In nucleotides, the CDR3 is TGTGCCAGCAGCTCCTCGGTCCTGAATACGCAGTATTTT.

This chain's CDR3 is CASSTSHRNEKLFF. The CDR3, as DNA: TGTGCCAGTAGTACCAGCCACCGTAATGAAAAACTGTTTTTT. The gene calls are TRBV19 and TRBJ1-4; no firm D call. V was clipped by 4 bases and J by 4 bases, with 10 bases between them. Germline V lookup: CDR1 LNHDA, CDR2 SQIVND (reference sequence). The CDR3 sequence is 14 residues long.